Listed below are T cell receptor beta chains from one sample, sequenced in a study of spatial heterogeneity in lung cancer. TCRdb fed the 5' RACE reads into MiXCR, producing one record per CDR3 protein. Of approximately 7,000 distinct CDR3 sequences in the sample, about 3.3% were seen once. Sequenced material: lung tumor tissue, taken at surgery. The receptor set was obtained from a male donor with early-stage non-small cell lung cancer. CDR3s include the opening cysteine and the closing phenylalanine or tryptophan. Each record gives: V gene, clone size, CDR3 length, J gene, D gene, CDR3 DNA, CDR3 protein. D genes are given only for firm matches. Size tells how often a clone was seen (once, few, many) or the class of an expanded clone, and some rows leave it out.

TRBV7-3	medium-sized	13	TRBJ1-6	NA	TGTGCCAGCAGCTTAAACCAGAATTCACCCCTCCACTTT	CASSLNQNSPLHF
TRBV3-1	many	14	TRBJ1-2	NA	TGTGCCAGCAGCCACCTGGACGGAACCTATGGCTACACCTTC	CASSHLDGTYGYTF
TRBV20-1	few	15	TRBJ1-2	TRBD1	TGCAGTGCTAGCCCGGGACAGGGGGAGTGTGACGGCTACACCTTC	CSASPGQGECDGYTF
TRBV4-1	NA	17	TRBJ2-7	NA	TGCGCCAGCAGCCCCAGCCGTGGGGCGGGCAGACTTTACGAGCAGTACTTC	CASSPSRGAGRLYEQYF
TRBV5-1	many	15	TRBJ2-2	TRBD1	TGCGCCAGCAGTTTTACAGGGGATGGGACCGGGGAGCTGTTTTTT	CASSFTGDGTGELFF
TRBV20-1	many	14	TRBJ1-5	NA	TGCAGTGCCAGACAACAGGGCCCCAATCAGCCCCAGCATTTT	CSARQQGPNQPQHF
TRBV20-1	many	16	TRBJ2-3	TRBD2	TGCAGTGCTCCCGTTGGAGCGGGGGGGCAACATGATACGCAGTATTTT	CSAPVGAGGQHDTQYF
TRBV2	many	12	TRBJ1-2	TRBD1	TGTGCCAGCAGGGGACAGGGCTATGGCTACACCTTC	CASRGQGYGYTF
TRBV30	medium-sized	16	TRBJ1-2	NA	TGTGCCTGGAGTGTACCCCCGACAAGGTCCGTTATTGGCTACACCTTC	CAWSVPPTRSVIGYTF
TRBV27	many	11	TRBJ2-3	TRBD1	TGTGCCAGCACCCCCCGGGACAGGCAGTATTTT	CASTPRDRQYF
TRBV19	many	15	TRBJ2-6	NA	TGTGCCAGTAGGGGAGGCGGGACCGCCTGGAACGTCCTGACTTTC	CASRGGGTAWNVLTF
TRBV29-1	medium-sized	15	TRBJ2-5	NA	TGCAGCGTTGATGCCCCGGGGGTTCTGGAAGAGACCCAGTACTTC	CSVDAPGVLEETQYF
TRBV15	many	14	TRBJ1-3	NA	TGTGCCACCAGCAGCCAATGGGCTGGAAACACCATATATTTT	CATSSQWAGNTIYF
TRBV12-3/TRBV12-4	many	15	TRBJ2-5	NA	TGTGCCAGCAGCCTCGGAGGGGGGCCCACCGAGACCCAGTACTTC	CASSLGGGPTETQYF
TRBV24-1	medium-sized	11	TRBJ1-1	NA	TGTGCCACCAGTGATGGGATTGAAGCTTTCTTT	CATSDGIEAFF
TRBV30	medium-sized	13	TRBJ2-7	NA	TGTGCCTGGAAAAAGGGAAGATCCCACGAGCAGTACTTC	CAWKKGRSHEQYF
TRBV12-3/TRBV12-4	many	14	TRBJ1-5	NA	TGTGCCAGCAGCCACACAGGTGGCAATCAGCCCCAGCATTTT	CASSHTGGNQPQHF
TRBV3-1	few	14	TRBJ1-1	TRBD1	TGTGCCAGCAGCCGGGACAGGGGGTGCACTGAAGCTTTCTTT	CASSRDRGCTEAFF
TRBV18	many	16	TRBJ1-3	TRBD1	TGTGCCAGCTCACCGTACGGGACAGGGTTTGGAAACACCATATATTTT	CASSPYGTGFGNTIYF
TRBV6-6	medium-sized	14	TRBJ1-1	NA	TGTGCCAGCAGTCAGATAACAGGGAACACTGAAGCTTTCTTT	CASSQITGNTEAFF
TRBV5-1	many	16	TRBJ1-1	TRBD1	TGCGCCAGCAGCTTGGAGGACAGGCCTTTTAAGACTGAAGCTTTCTTT	CASSLEDRPFKTEAFF
TRBV7-3	medium-sized	15	TRBJ2-1	TRBD2	TGTGCCAGCAGCCCGTTAGCGGGAGTGGGCAATGAGCAGTTCTTC	CASSPLAGVGNEQFF
TRBV5-4	many	15	TRBJ2-2	TRBD2	TGTGCCAGCAGCTTGGAGCGGGAGAACACCGGGGAGCTGTTTTTT	CASSLERENTGELFF
TRBV5-1	many	15	TRBJ2-3	TRBD2	TGCGCCAGCAGCCCGACTAGCGGGAGTACAGATACGCAGTATTTT	CASSPTSGSTDTQYF
TRBV30	many	15	TRBJ2-2	TRBD2	TGTGCCTGGAGCCTACTAGCGGGAGCGGGCGGGGAGCTGTTTTTT	CAWSLLAGAGGELFF
TRBV12-3/TRBV12-4	many	16	TRBJ2-5	TRBD2	TGTGCCAGCAGCCCCGCGGCTAGCGGGAGTGGAGAGACCCAGTACTTC	CASSPAASGSGETQYF
TRBV29-1	medium-sized	13	TRBJ1-3	NA	TGCAGCGTTGAACAGGGCTCTGGAAACACCATATATTTT	CSVEQGSGNTIYF
TRBV6-6	large	14	TRBJ2-7	NA	TGTGCCAGCAGTTTTACTCAGGTTGCCTACGAGCAGTACTTC	CASSFTQVAYEQYF
TRBV12-3/TRBV12-4	large	12	TRBJ1-6	NA	TGTGCCAGCAGCTCCCCGGGATCACCCCTCCACTTT	CASSSPGSPLHF
TRBV11-2	many	15	TRBJ2-7	TRBD2	TGTGCCAGCGTTACCGGGACTAGCGGGACCTACGAGCAGTACTTC	CASVTGTSGTYEQYF
TRBV20-1	many	14	TRBJ2-7	TRBD1	TGCAGTGCTACCTTGGACAGGGCATCCTACGAGCAGTACTTC	CSATLDRASYEQYF
TRBV20-1	medium-sized	15	TRBJ2-6	NA	TGCAGTGCTGGCGGACCGCTCTCTGGGGCCAACGTCCTGACTTTC	CSAGGPLSGANVLTF
TRBV20-1	many	12	TRBJ1-5	NA	TGCAGTGCTAGCAGGAGCAATCAGCCCCAGCATTTT	CSASRSNQPQHF
TRBV28	NA	14	TRBJ2-2	NA	TGTGCCAGCAGTCCCGGGACATACACCGGGGAGCTGTTTTTT	CASSPGTYTGELFF
TRBV11-2	medium-sized	12	TRBJ2-3	NA	TGTGCCAGCAGCCCCGGTGGGGATACGCAGTATTTT	CASSPGGDTQYF
TRBV2	many	16	TRBJ2-3	TRBD1	TGTGCCAGCAGTTTTGACAGGGGAATGGGCACAGATACGCAGTATTTT	CASSFDRGMGTDTQYF
TRBV6-1	many	14	TRBJ1-5	NA	TGTGCCAGCATTGAAGGGCTCTGGGATCAGCCCCAGCATTTT	CASIEGLWDQPQHF
TRBV30	many	11	TRBJ1-6	NA	TGTGCCTGGAGTACTAATTCACCCCTCCACTTT	CAWSTNSPLHF
TRBV20-1	many	14	TRBJ2-4	NA	TGCAGTGCCAGCACTCCGGGACGGGGGCACATTCAGTACTTC	CSASTPGRGHIQYF
TRBV20-1	NA	11	TRBJ1-4	NA	TGCAGTGCTACCCCCCGTAGGGGACTGTTTTTT	CSATPRRGLFF
TRBV20-1	many	14	TRBJ2-1	TRBD2	TGCAGTGCACCGGGACTAGCGGGGGCCAATGAGCAGTTCTTC	CSAPGLAGANEQFF
TRBV20-1	many	14	TRBJ2-5	TRBD2	TGCAGTGCTGTGGGAGGGGACGCTCTTAAGACCCAGTACTTC	CSAVGGDALKTQYF